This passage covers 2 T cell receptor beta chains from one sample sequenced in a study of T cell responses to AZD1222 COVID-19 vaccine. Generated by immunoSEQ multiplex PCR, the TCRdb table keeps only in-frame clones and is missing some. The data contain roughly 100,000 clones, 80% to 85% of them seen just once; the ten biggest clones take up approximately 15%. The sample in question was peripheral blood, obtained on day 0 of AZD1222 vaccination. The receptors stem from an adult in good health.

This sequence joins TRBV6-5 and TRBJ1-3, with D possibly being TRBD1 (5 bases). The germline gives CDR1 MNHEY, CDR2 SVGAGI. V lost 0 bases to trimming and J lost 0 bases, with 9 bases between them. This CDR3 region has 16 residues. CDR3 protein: CASSYSGANSGNTIYF. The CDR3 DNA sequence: TGTGCCAGCAGTTACTCCGGGGCCAACTCTGGAAACACCATATATTTT.

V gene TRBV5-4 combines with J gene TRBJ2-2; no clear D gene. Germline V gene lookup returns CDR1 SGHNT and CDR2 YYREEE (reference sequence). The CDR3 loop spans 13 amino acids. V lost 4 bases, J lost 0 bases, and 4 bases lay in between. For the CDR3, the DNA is TGTGCCAGCAGCGCACCGAACACCGGGGAGCTGTTTTTT. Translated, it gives CASSAPNTGELFF.